The rows below give T cell receptor beta chains drawn from one sample of a study of blood T cell repertoires in COVID-19. Clones were sequenced by immunoSEQ multiplex PCR, and TCRdb holds only the in-frame ones, with some missing. The data contain fewer than 350,000 clones, under 95% of them singletons. Source material: PBMCs or T cells enriched from blood (not recorded which). The origin of the receptors is a woman between 40 and 55 years old with acute COVID-19. CDR3s include the opening cysteine and the closing phenylalanine or tryptophan. The order of the fields is D gene, clone size, J gene, V gene, CDR3 DNA, CDR3 protein. A D gene is named only where the DNA matches it firmly. Only some rows state a clone size, as once, few, many or a class for expanded clones.

D gene: -; clone size: -; J gene: TRBJ1-5; V gene: TRBV12-3/TRBV12-4; CDR3 DNA: TGTGCCAGCATGGGGGAGGGAGGTCAGCCCCAGCATTTT; CDR3 protein: CASMGEGGQPQHF
D gene: -; clone size: -; J gene: TRBJ1-2; V gene: TRBV12-3/TRBV12-4; CDR3 DNA: TGTGCCAGCAGTCTCGCGGGTAGCTATGGCTACACCTTC; CDR3 protein: CASSLAGSYGYTF
D gene: -; clone size: -; J gene: TRBJ1-1; V gene: TRBV5-1; CDR3 DNA: TGCGCCAGCAGCGTCACAGGGAACACTGAAGCTTTCTTT; CDR3 protein: CASSVTGNTEAFF
D gene: TRBD1; clone size: -; J gene: TRBJ1-3; V gene: TRBV7-2; CDR3 DNA: TGTGCCAGCAGCTCGGACAGGGGTGACACCATATATTTT; CDR3 protein: CASSSDRGDTIYF
D gene: -; clone size: -; J gene: TRBJ1-6; V gene: TRBV6-5; CDR3 DNA: TGTGCCAGCAGTTACGGTCAGGAAAATTCACCCCTCCACTTT; CDR3 protein: CASSYGQENSPLHF
D gene: TRBD2; clone size: -; J gene: TRBJ2-1; V gene: TRBV6-2/TRBV6-3; CDR3 DNA: TGTGCCAGCAGTTACTCGACGTCTAGCGGCGATCTTAGCTCCTACAATGAGCAGTTCTTC; CDR3 protein: CASSYSTSSGDLSSYNEQFF
D gene: TRBD1; clone size: -; J gene: TRBJ1-1; V gene: TRBV29-1; CDR3 DNA: TGCAGCGTTGATGGACAGGGTAGGACTGAAGCTTTCTTT; CDR3 protein: CSVDGQGRTEAFF
D gene: TRBD1; clone size: once; J gene: TRBJ1-5; V gene: TRBV27; CDR3 DNA: TGTGCCAGCAGTCCATTCCGGGGACAGGGGGAGGGTCAGCCCCAGCATTTT; CDR3 protein: CASSPFRGQGEGQPQHF
D gene: -; clone size: once; J gene: TRBJ2-1; V gene: TRBV10-3; CDR3 DNA: TGTGCCATCAGTGTGGGACAAAACAATGAGCAGTTCTTC; CDR3 protein: CAISVGQNNEQFF
D gene: -; clone size: few; J gene: TRBJ1-5; V gene: TRBV12-3/TRBV12-4; CDR3 DNA: TGTGCCAGCAGTTCTAGGGAGAATCAGCCCCAGCATTTT; CDR3 protein: CASSSRENQPQHF
D gene: -; clone size: -; J gene: TRBJ2-6; V gene: TRBV18; CDR3 DNA: TGTGCCAGCTCACCCCAGGGCTCTGGGGCCAACGTCCTGACTTTC; CDR3 protein: CASSPQGSGANVLTF
D gene: TRBD1; clone size: -; J gene: TRBJ2-2; V gene: TRBV6-2/TRBV6-3; CDR3 DNA: TGTGCCAGCAGCGGGACAGGGAACACCGGGGAGCTGTTTTTT; CDR3 protein: CASSGTGNTGELFF
D gene: -; clone size: -; J gene: TRBJ1-1; V gene: TRBV15; CDR3 DNA: TGTGCCACCAGGTCCCTCCCACAGGTACGGAAGGACACTGAAGCTTTCTTT; CDR3 protein: CATRSLPQVRKDTEAFF
D gene: -; clone size: -; J gene: TRBJ2-7; V gene: TRBV12-3/TRBV12-4; CDR3 DNA: TGTGCCAGCAGTTTACGGGGACTCTACGAGCAGTACTTC; CDR3 protein: CASSLRGLYEQYF
D gene: -; clone size: -; J gene: TRBJ2-7; V gene: TRBV6-5; CDR3 DNA: TGTGCCAGCAGTTACTCCGACGGAGCTGGAGAGCAGTACTTC; CDR3 protein: CASSYSDGAGEQYF
D gene: TRBD1; clone size: -; J gene: TRBJ1-5; V gene: TRBV15; CDR3 DNA: TGTGCCACCCACCCCGGGACAGGGGAGATAGAGCCCCAGCATTTT; CDR3 protein: CATHPGTGEIEPQHF
D gene: -; clone size: -; J gene: TRBJ2-7; V gene: TRBV18; CDR3 DNA: TGTGCCAGCTCACTACAGCGGGCCTACGAGCAGTACTTC; CDR3 protein: CASSLQRAYEQYF
D gene: TRBD2; clone size: -; J gene: TRBJ2-3; V gene: TRBV27; CDR3 DNA: TGTGCCAGCAGGAAACGGGGACTAGCCACAGATACGCAGTATTTT; CDR3 protein: CASRKRGLATDTQYF
D gene: -; clone size: -; J gene: TRBJ2-7; V gene: TRBV5-8; CDR3 DNA: TGTGCCAGCAGGGGGCCGGACACCTACGAGCAGTACTTC; CDR3 protein: CASRGPDTYEQYF
D gene: TRBD1; clone size: -; J gene: TRBJ1-6; V gene: TRBV4-1; CDR3 DNA: TGCGCCAGCAGCTCACCGGGACAGGGCCATTCACCCCTCCACTTT; CDR3 protein: CASSSPGQGHSPLHF
D gene: TRBD2; clone size: -; J gene: TRBJ2-2; V gene: TRBV5-6; CDR3 DNA: TGTGCCAGCAGCTCTCTAGCGGGGTTAGCCGGGGAGCTGTTTTTT; CDR3 protein: CASSSLAGLAGELFF
D gene: TRBD2; clone size: -; J gene: TRBJ2-7; V gene: TRBV12-3/TRBV12-4; CDR3 DNA: TGTGCCAGCAGACGTAGCGGGGGGGGCGAGCAGTACTTC; CDR3 protein: CASRRSGGGEQYF
D gene: -; clone size: few; J gene: TRBJ1-5; V gene: TRBV19; CDR3 DNA: TGTGCCAGTAGTATAGAACAGGGCCGCAATCAGCCCCAGCATTTT; CDR3 protein: CASSIEQGRNQPQHF
D gene: -; clone size: -; J gene: TRBJ1-1; V gene: TRBV5-1; CDR3 DNA: TGCGCCAGCAGCTCCGGGATGACGAACACTGAAGCTTTCTTT; CDR3 protein: CASSSGMTNTEAFF
D gene: TRBD2; clone size: -; J gene: TRBJ2-3; V gene: TRBV2; CDR3 DNA: TGTGCCAGCAATCGGGACTACCTCTATACGCAGTATTTT; CDR3 protein: CASNRDYLYTQYF
D gene: TRBD1; clone size: -; J gene: TRBJ2-1; V gene: TRBV7-9; CDR3 DNA: TGTGCCAGCAGCTCACAGGGACAGGGGAGGGATGAGCAGTTCTTC; CDR3 protein: CASSSQGQGRDEQFF
D gene: -; clone size: -; J gene: TRBJ1-6; V gene: TRBV5-4; CDR3 DNA: TGTGCCAGCAGCTTTAATACCCAGTCAAATTCACCCCTCCACTTT; CDR3 protein: CASSFNTQSNSPLHF
D gene: -; clone size: -; J gene: TRBJ1-5; V gene: TRBV6-1; CDR3 DNA: TGTGCCAGCAGTGCCATGATTTCGATGGGGCAACAGCCCCAGCATTTT; CDR3 protein: CASSAMISMGQQPQHF
D gene: -; clone size: -; J gene: TRBJ1-2; V gene: TRBV10-1; CDR3 DNA: TGCGCCAGCCTCGTGGGGGGGTCACCGCGTTATGGCTACACCTTC; CDR3 protein: CASLVGGSPRYGYTF
D gene: TRBD1; clone size: -; J gene: TRBJ1-5; V gene: TRBV7-2; CDR3 DNA: TGTGCCAGCAGCCCGACAGGGAATCAGCCCCAGCATTTT; CDR3 protein: CASSPTGNQPQHF
D gene: TRBD2; clone size: -; J gene: TRBJ2-5; V gene: TRBV2; CDR3 DNA: TGTGCCAGCGAACTGCGAGGACTAGCGGAGGAGACCCAGTACTTC; CDR3 protein: CASELRGLAEETQYF
D gene: -; clone size: -; J gene: TRBJ1-6; V gene: TRBV28; CDR3 DNA: TGTGCCAGCAAGGGGCAGATCTATAATTCACCCCTCCACTTT; CDR3 protein: CASKGQIYNSPLHF
D gene: -; clone size: -; J gene: TRBJ1-1; V gene: TRBV10-3; CDR3 DNA: TGTGCCATCAGCGAAGGGGGGGGCCCTGAAGCTTTCTTT; CDR3 protein: CAISEGGGPEAFF
D gene: TRBD1; clone size: -; J gene: TRBJ2-5; V gene: TRBV11-2; CDR3 DNA: TGTGCCAGCAGCTTAGGGACAGGGTACCAAGAGACCCAGTACTTC; CDR3 protein: CASSLGTGYQETQYF
D gene: -; clone size: -; J gene: TRBJ1-1; V gene: TRBV30; CDR3 DNA: TGTGCCTGGAGGTCAGGGACTGAAGCTTTCTTT; CDR3 protein: CAWRSGTEAFF
D gene: -; clone size: -; J gene: TRBJ1-4; V gene: TRBV6-5; CDR3 DNA: TGTGCCAGCAGGGTCGCAGCTAATGAAAAACTGTTTTTT; CDR3 protein: CASRVAANEKLFF
D gene: TRBD1; clone size: -; J gene: TRBJ1-5; V gene: TRBV28; CDR3 DNA: TGTGCCTCAGGGGGGAATAATCAGCCCCAGCATTTT; CDR3 protein: CASGGNNQPQHF
D gene: -; clone size: -; J gene: TRBJ2-3; V gene: TRBV2; CDR3 DNA: TGTGCCAGCAGAGCAACTACCCTTAGCACAGATACGCAGTATTTT; CDR3 protein: CASRATTLSTDTQYF
D gene: -; clone size: -; J gene: TRBJ2-5; V gene: TRBV6-5; CDR3 DNA: TGTGCCAGCAGTTACGGGGGGGCTCAAGAGACCCAGTACTTC; CDR3 protein: CASSYGGAQETQYF
D gene: TRBD1; clone size: -; J gene: TRBJ2-2; V gene: TRBV5-4; CDR3 DNA: TGTGCCAGCAGCACGCGGACAGGGGAGAACACCGGGGAGCTGTTTTTT; CDR3 protein: CASSTRTGENTGELFF
D gene: TRBD1; clone size: -; J gene: TRBJ1-1; V gene: TRBV19; CDR3 DNA: TGTGCCAGTAGTATAGGACAGGGAAGGTTTTACACTGAAGCTTTCTTT; CDR3 protein: CASSIGQGRFYTEAFF
D gene: TRBD1; clone size: -; J gene: TRBJ2-2; V gene: TRBV3-1/TRBV3-2; CDR3 DNA: TGTGCCAGCAGCCGGGACAGGGGGACCGGGGAGCTGTTTTTT; CDR3 protein: CASSRDRGTGELFF
D gene: TRBD1; clone size: -; J gene: TRBJ1-3; V gene: TRBV5-5; CDR3 DNA: TGTGCCAGCAGCAACGACAGGGCGGGTGGAAACACCATATATTTT; CDR3 protein: CASSNDRAGGNTIYF
D gene: TRBD2; clone size: -; J gene: TRBJ2-5; V gene: TRBV18; CDR3 DNA: TGTGCCAGCTCACCCGCTCCGGGGGGACAAGAGACCCAGTACTTC; CDR3 protein: CASSPAPGGQETQYF
D gene: TRBD2; clone size: -; J gene: TRBJ2-1; V gene: TRBV27; CDR3 DNA: TGTGCCAGCAGAGGACTAGCGGGAGCAAATGAGCAGTTCTTC; CDR3 protein: CASRGLAGANEQFF
D gene: TRBD1; clone size: -; J gene: TRBJ1-2; V gene: TRBV19; CDR3 DNA: TGTGCCAGTAGTAACAACGGACAGGGAAGCTATGGCTACACCTTC; CDR3 protein: CASSNNGQGSYGYTF
D gene: TRBD1; clone size: -; J gene: TRBJ1-1; V gene: TRBV5-1; CDR3 DNA: TGCGCCAGCAGCTTGGACGGACAGGGGACTTTGGACACTGAAGCTTTCTTT; CDR3 protein: CASSLDGQGTLDTEAFF
D gene: -; clone size: -; J gene: TRBJ2-3; V gene: TRBV10-2; CDR3 DNA: TGCGCCAGCAGTGAGGGCAGGGCGACCACCCTACTCCGCACAGATACGCAGTATTTT; CDR3 protein: CASSEGRATTLLRTDTQYF
D gene: -; clone size: -; J gene: TRBJ2-2; V gene: TRBV2; CDR3 DNA: TGTGCCAGCATCCCGGGTTCGAACACCGGGGAGCTGTTTTTT; CDR3 protein: CASIPGSNTGELFF
D gene: -; clone size: -; J gene: TRBJ2-1; V gene: TRBV27; CDR3 DNA: TGTGCCAGCAGTTTATCGTTCAGGCCCAATGAGCAGTTCTTC; CDR3 protein: CASSLSFRPNEQFF
D gene: TRBD1; clone size: few; J gene: TRBJ1-2; V gene: TRBV4-2; CDR3 DNA: TGTGCCAGCAGCCCTTCCACAGGGGGCCCTGGCTACACCTTC; CDR3 protein: CASSPSTGGPGYTF
D gene: TRBD1; clone size: -; J gene: TRBJ1-4; V gene: TRBV7-9; CDR3 DNA: TGTGCCAGCAGTACAACCTACCTCGGACAGGGGGATGAAAAACTGTTTTTT; CDR3 protein: CASSTTYLGQGDEKLFF
D gene: TRBD1; clone size: -; J gene: TRBJ2-2; V gene: TRBV5-1; CDR3 DNA: TGCGCCAGCAGCTTGGAGGGACAGAGTTCCGGGGAGCTGTTTTTT; CDR3 protein: CASSLEGQSSGELFF
D gene: -; clone size: -; J gene: TRBJ2-1; V gene: TRBV28; CDR3 DNA: TGTGCCAGCAGTTTACGGTACAATGAGCAGTTCTTC; CDR3 protein: CASSLRYNEQFF
D gene: TRBD2; clone size: -; J gene: TRBJ2-2; V gene: TRBV7-6; CDR3 DNA: TGTGCCAGCAGCTCGGGACTAGCGGGATGGACCCCCACGAGCACCGGGGAGCTGTTTTTT; CDR3 protein: CASSSGLAGWTPTSTGELFF